These 30 T cell receptor beta chains were all obtained from the same sample, sequenced in a study of T cell repertoires in cytomegalovirus infection. Each CDR3 protein is one row after TCRdb ran MiXCR on the reads. The table includes approximately 250,000 distinct CDR3 sequences, approximately 7% detected once. What was sequenced was PBMCs. The receptor source for this set is a human donor in good health (CMV status not recorded). Some clones in this sample may be carry-over from other donors' samples.

This clonotype showed up just once. It may be a read error: a sequence one base away is much more abundant. The V and J genes are TRBV2 and TRBJ1-2; D is possibly TRBD1 (6 bases). This CDR3 has 14 residues. Trimming stripped 10 bases from V and 4 bases from J, with 19 bases between. Germline V gives CDR1 SNHLY, CDR2 FYNNEI. The DNA for the CDR3 is TGTGCCAACAGGACAGATGCCTCTGTCTATGGCTACACCTTC. This translates into CANRTDASVYGYTF.

In this sample, this clonotype turned up once. The gene calls are TRBV24-1 and TRBJ2-1, with D perhaps matching TRBD1 (6 bases). The CDR3 covers 12 residues. Germline CDR1 KGHDR, CDR2 SFDVKD. Deletions cut 6 bases from V and 9 bases from J, with 11 bases between. The CDR3: CATSRGGIEQFF. CDR3 in DNA: TGTGCCACCAGTCGAGGGGGTATTGAGCAGTTCTTC.

This clonotype came up many times. This chain uses TRBV14 with TRBJ1-1; D perhaps matches TRBD1 (6 bases). V was shortened by 3 bases and J by 12 bases, with 17 bases between the two germline ends. This CDR3 spans 13 amino acids. Germline-derived CDR1 and CDR2 are SGHDN and FVKESK. Here the CDR3 reads CASSHGGGAVTFF. The CDR3 DNA reads as TGTGCCAGCAGCCATGGAGGGGGAGCCGTGACTTTCTTT.

This clonotype was found many times. This chain connects TRBV10-2 to TRBJ1-6, with unresolved D. V gave up 0 bases and J gave up 6 bases, with 12 bases separating them. The CDR3 is made up of 16 amino acids. CDR1 and CDR2 from the germline V gene are WSHSY and SAAADI. The CDR3 DNA reads TGCGCCAGCAGTGAGTCCTCGGGTGGTCGTAATTCACCCCTCCACTTT. This sequence encodes CASSESSGGRNSPLHF.

This clonotype was seen at least ten times. This chain links TRBV24-1 with TRBJ2-1; 9 nucleotides align to TRBD2. This CDR3 is built from 14 residues. The germline gives CDR1 KGHDR, CDR2 SFDVKD. V gave up 7 bases and J gave up 6 bases; unmatched junction bases: 6. The DNA of the CDR3 is TGTGCCACCAGCGAGGGCGGGGGGGCCAATGAGCAGTTCTTC. It codes for CATSEGGGANEQFF.

This clonotype was observed many times. In DNA, the CDR3 is TGTGCCAGCAGGGGACAGGGATTGGTTCAGCCCCAGCATTTT. It is translated as CASRGQGLVQPQHF. V is TRBV12-3 or TRBV12-4 and J is TRBJ1-5; 9 bases agree with TRBD1. J was trimmed by 6 bases and V by 6 bases; bases with no gene match: 6. This CDR3 is built from 14 residues.

This clonotype occurred many times. The chain is built from TRBV5-1 and TRBJ1-6; no reliable D call. The CDR3 runs to 16 residues. The V gene's germline CDR1 is SGHRS and CDR2 YFSETQ. The ends were cut back, 0 bases at V and 7 bases at J, with 14 bases in the middle. The DNA of the CDR3 is TGCGCCAGCAGCTTGGGGGGTTTCTACACGAATTCACCCCTCCACTTT. It yields the protein CASSLGGFYTNSPLHF.

At least ten counts were recorded for this clonotype. The chain employs TRBV7-2 and TRBJ1-2, with D possibly being TRBD1 (5 bases). The germline V gene has CDR1 SGHTA and CDR2 FQGNSA. This CDR3 is 14 amino acids long. Trimming removed 1 base from V and 4 bases from J, with 10 bases in between. The CDR3: CASSLVGEGYGYTF. CDR3 nucleotide sequence: TGTGCCAGCAGCTTAGTAGGGGAGGGCTATGGCTACACCTTC. The entire variable domain, with the rest obtained from reference TRBV7-2 and TRBJ1-2, is as follows: GAGVSQSPSNKVTEKGKDVELRCDPISGHTALYWYRQSLGQGLEFLIYFQGNSAPDKSGLPSDRFSAERTGGSVSTLTIQRTQQEDSAVYLCASSLVGEGYGYTFGSGTRLTVV.

This clonotype was counted at least ten times. This chain connects TRBV9 to TRBJ2-3; D is undetermined. The CDR3 totals 13 residues. Trimming stripped 2 bases from V and 4 bases from J, with 8 bases between. Germline CDR1 SGDLS, CDR2 YYNGEE. CDR3 DNA sequence: TGTGCCAGCAGCGTGAGTCAGGCAGATACGCAGTATTTT. This sequence encodes CASSVSQADTQYF.

The V and J genes are TRBV4-1 and TRBJ2-7, with D perhaps being TRBD1 or TRBD2 (5 bases each). Trimming stripped 0 bases from V and 0 bases from J, with 15 bases between. This CDR3 has 17 residues. Germline CDR1 MGHRA, CDR2 YSYEKL. The CDR3, as DNA: TGCGCCAGCAGCCAAGATCGAGGGGCCACGAGCTCCTACGAGCAGTACTTC. Its translation: CASSQDRGATSSYEQYF.

This clonotype was observed many times. The V gene is TRBV7-2, the J gene TRBJ2-7; no clear D gene. The V and J ends lost 2 bases and 4 bases respectively, with 3 bases between them. The V gene's germline CDR1 is SGHTA and CDR2 FQGNSA. There are 11 residues in the CDR3. The DNA for the CDR3 is TGTGCCAGCAGCTTAATATACGAGCAGTACTTC. Protein product: CASSLIYEQYF.

The V and J genes are TRBV20-1 and TRBJ2-3; 13 positions agree with TRBD2. The V gene end was trimmed by 5 bases and the J gene end by 8 bases; junction bases not matched to a gene: 7. The CDR3 runs to 14 residues. Per germline, CDR1 DFQATT and CDR2 SNEGSKA (reference sequence). Written as DNA, the CDR3 is TGCAGTGCTGGAAGGACTAGCGGGGGAGGTACGCAGTATTTT. Its translation is CSAGRTSGGGTQYF.

This clonotype has at least ten counts. The V and J genes are TRBV7-9 and TRBJ2-7; D possibly corresponds to TRBD1 (6 bases). CDR3 length: 14 amino acids. Trimming pared 2 bases from V and 0 bases from J, leaving 8 bases between. Germline lookup yields CDR1 SEHNR and CDR2 FQNEAQ (reference sequence). CDR3 nucleotide sequence: TGTGCCAGCAGCTTATCGACAGGCTCCTACGAGCAGTACTTC. It is translated as CASSLSTGSYEQYF.

This chain joins TRBV10-3 and TRBJ2-7; D unclear. This CDR3 is built from 11 residues. V gave up 2 bases and J gave up 4 bases, with 3 bases separating them. Germline V CDR1 and CDR2: ENHRY, SYGVKD. CDR3 nucleotides: TGTGCCATCAGTGAGGAATACGAGCAGTACTTC. It yields the protein CAISEEYEQYF.

The table lists this clonotype with a few counts. The rearrangement links TRBV7-9 to TRBJ2-1; D possibly matches TRBD1 or TRBD2 (7 bases each). This CDR3 has 16 amino acids. Per germline, CDR1 SEHNR and CDR2 FQNEAQ (reference sequence). Deletions cut 5 bases from V and 8 bases from J, with 22 bases between. In nucleotides, the CDR3 is TGTGCCAGCAGCCAGGGGGGGACGGAATATTTTGATGAGCAGTTCTTC. Translated, it gives CASSQGGTEYFDEQFF.

This clonotype was seen at least ten times. V usage is TRBV7-2 and J usage is TRBJ2-1, with a possible D match to TRBD2 (5 bases). Per germline, CDR1 SGHTA and CDR2 FQGNSA. The CDR3 covers 16 residues. The V end was cut by 4 bases, the J end by 0 bases, with 13 bases between. In DNA, the CDR3 is TGTGCCAGCAGCTCGGACTCTTCGAGCTCCTACAATGAGCAGTTCTTC. Translated, it gives CASSSDSSSSYNEQFF.

This clonotype was observed a handful of times. The chain combines TRBV6-2 or TRBV6-3 with TRBJ2-7; D tentatively fits TRBD1 or TRBD2 (9 bases each). Per germline, CDR1 MNHEY and CDR2 SVGEGT. Trimming removed 6 bases from V and 6 bases from J, with 24 bases in between. The CDR3 runs to 16 residues. The CDR3, as DNA: TGTGCCAGCAGGCTAGCGGGGACTTGGACAGGGGCCGAGCAGTACTTC. Its protein product is CASRLAGTWTGAEQYF.

This clonotype was counted many times. The chain employs TRBV20-1 and TRBJ1-3; D remains unclear. The germline V gene encodes CDR1 DFQATT and CDR2 SNEGSKA (reference sequence). There are 15 residues in the CDR3. V gave up 6 bases and J gave up 0 bases, with 15 bases separating them. The CDR3 sequence: CSAPDGGSSGNTIYF. The CDR3 nucleotides read TGCAGTGCCCCTGACGGCGGGAGCTCTGGAAACACCATATATTTT.

In its sample, this clonotype was seen many times. CDR3 nucleotides: TGTGCCAGCAGTGATGGGTCAGGCCAGCCCCAGCATTTT. Protein: CASSDGSGQPQHF. The J gene is TRBJ1-5, the V gene TRBV25-1; D remains ambiguous. Germline CDR1 MGHDK, CDR2 SYGVNS. The CDR3 has 13 residues. Deletions cut 3 bases from V and 7 bases from J, with 10 bases between.

The chain carries TRBV6-5 and TRBJ2-1; 10 bases align to TRBD1. V trimming: 2 bases; J trimming: 6 bases; junction bases outside the gene matches: 4. The CDR3 is 15 residues long. Germline V CDR1 and CDR2: MNHEY, SVGAGI. The CDR3 spells CASSYGTGEGNEQFF. DNA of the CDR3: TGTGCCAGCAGTTACGGGACAGGGGAGGGCAATGAGCAGTTCTTC.

This clonotype was recorded a few times. The genes are TRBV11-1 and TRBJ2-1; tentative D call: TRBD2 (6 bases). Trimming shortened V by 5 bases and J by 9 bases, and 29 bases separated the two germline ends. Germline CDR1 and CDR2: SGHAT and FQDESV (reference sequence). There are 18 residues in the CDR3. As DNA, the CDR3 is TGTGCCAGCAGCAAGGTCAGGAGGGACCGATTTCCCCTAGGTGAGCAGTTCTTC. The encoded protein is CASSKVRRDRFPLGEQFF.

This clonotype was counted ten times or more. This chain uses TRBV5-6 with TRBJ2-5, with unresolved D. The V gene's germline CDR1 is SGHDT and CDR2 YYEEEE. This CDR3 is built from 15 residues. Trimming pared 3 bases from V and 2 bases from J, leaving 14 bases between. The chain's CDR3 is CASSSLTEFQETQYF. The CDR3 DNA reads TGTGCCAGCAGCTCTTTAACCGAATTTCAAGAGACCCAGTACTTC.

This clonotype was seen ten or more times. The V and J genes are TRBV6-2 or TRBV6-3 and TRBJ1-1; D is undetermined. The CDR3 contains 12 residues. Germline values: CDR1 MNHEY, CDR2 SVGEGT. Trimming stripped 8 bases from V and 5 bases from J, with 12 bases between. The DNA for the CDR3 is TGTGCCAGCGAGATCGGAGGGACTGAAGCTTTCTTT. Protein sequence: CASEIGGTEAFF.

The table lists this clonotype with many counts. The CDR3 DNA is TGTGCCAGCAGCTTCACGGGACAGGGCATCCATGAGCAGTTCTTC. Protein sequence: CASSFTGQGIHEQFF. The chain uses TRBV7-9 and TRBJ2-1; 9 bases agree with TRBD1. CDR1 is SEHNR and CDR2 is FQNEAQ in the germline V gene (reference sequence). This CDR3 region has 15 residues. V dropped 3 bases and J dropped 8; count of bases not matched to a gene: 8.

This clonotype was seen at least ten times. Compared with germline, one end of the junction differs, possibly owing to a read error. The V call is TRBV20-1, the J call TRBJ2-1, with TRBD2 as a possible D gene (5 bases). Germline CDR1 and CDR2: DFQATT and SNEGSKA (reference sequence). The CDR3 has 8 amino acids. The CDR3 spells CSAHGKDF. As DNA, the CDR3 is TGCAGTGCCCACGGGAAAGACTTC.

In its sample, this clonotype was seen many times. The chain combines TRBV7-2 with TRBJ1-2; no clear D gene. V was pared by 6 bases and J by 2 bases, with 10 bases between. CDR3 length: 13 amino acids. Germline V gives CDR1 SGHTA, CDR2 FQGNSA. The DNA for the CDR3 is TGTGCCAGCAGGTTTCACGGGAACTATGGCTACACCTTC. Translation: CASRFHGNYGYTF.

This clonotype was recorded at least ten times. V is TRBV20-1 and J is TRBJ2-2; 15 positions agree with TRBD2. Germline loops: CDR1 DFQATT, CDR2 SNEGSKA (reference sequence). The CDR3 is made up of 18 amino acids. V shed 4 bases and J 3 bases; nucleotides not matched to a gene: 9. In nucleotides, the CDR3 is TGCAGTGCTACGATCCGGACTAGCGGGGGGGAGCACACCGGGGAGCTGTTTTTT. Translation gives CSATIRTSGGEHTGELFF.

Many counts were recorded for this clonotype. The CDR3 DNA is TGTGCCAGCAGCACCCCCCGGTTAGCGGGGGGGCCTTACGAGCAGTACTTC. Translated, it gives CASSTPRLAGGPYEQYF. The chain is built from TRBV11-2 and TRBJ2-7, with 11 nucleotides matching TRBD2. CDR3 length: 17 residues. Trimming took 5 bases from V and 4 from J; bases not matched to a gene: 13. CDR1 and CDR2 from the germline V gene are SGHAT and FQNNGV.

This chain links TRBV20-1 with TRBJ1-5; a possible D gene is TRBD1 (5 bases). Germline V CDR1 and CDR2: DFQATT, SNEGSKA (reference sequence). The CDR3 is 14 amino acids. V dropped 5 bases and J dropped 4 bases, with 15 bases sitting between them. In DNA form, the CDR3 reads TGCAGTGCTGAGGAGGGGACCCCGAATCAGCCCCAGCATTTT. Its protein is CSAEEGTPNQPQHF.

The table lists this clonotype with many counts. V and J are TRBV29-1 and TRBJ2-3; 12 nucleotides line up with TRBD2. V was pared by 1 base and J by 3 bases, with 8 bases of the junction left unmatched. The CDR3 is 17 amino acids. Germline values: CDR1 SQVTM, CDR2 ANQGSEA. DNA of the CDR3: TGCAGCGTTGAAGGCTCTACTAGCGGGGGGCCGACAGATACGCAGTATTTT. It translates to CSVEGSTSGGPTDTQYF.